Reported below is one T cell receptor (beta chain). The target antigen is unknown. 60 Vbeta and 13 Jbeta primers were used in PCR. Produced via immunoSEQ multiplex PCR; TCRdb's table is partial and in-frame only. The data show about 77,000 clones, around three quarters seen once. This entry belongs to a study of cytomegalovirus exposure and HLA in healthy donors. Overall study context: HLA-typed donors were the source of some 85 million unique TCRs, which an early data release held.

Findings and caveats of the study: Most of the TCR beta V segments (in an earlier analysis) were productive either about 87% or about 30% of the time. HLA-A and HLA-B allele assignments for most subjects were reportedly predicted accurately using TCR beta sequences. In a later analysis, HLA-C alleles had the fewest associated TCRs, DRB1 alleles the most.

The source is a man aged 40-49 years in good health and CMV-seronegative. The sequenced material came from PBMCs.

The CDR3 DNA is TGCGCCAGCAGCCCAACCCGGGACAGGTTAACCTACGAGCAGTACTTC. Its protein is CASSPTRDRLTYEQYF. The rearrangement uses TRBV4-3 and TRBJ2-7; 8 positions match TRBD1. J gave up 2 bases and V 4 bases, and 10 bases lay outside the gene matches. CDR1 is LGHNA, CDR2 YSLEER, per germline. The CDR3 has 16 amino acids.